Sequencing of this T cell receptor beta chain was carried out in a study of cytomegalovirus exposure and HLA in healthy donors. Some clones are missing from TCRdb's copy, which holds only in-frame ones; the method was immunoSEQ multiplex PCR. The profile shows around 150,000 clones, around four fifths of them singletons. This clone was counted only a few times. Its matching antigen is unknown. The study's findings and limits: Subsequent analysis found a tendency for first-cohort TCR clusters to co-occur within the 95 to 150 validation repertoires. Cytomegalovirus association was assigned to 150 to 200 TCR beta chains. Published work reported that the classifier diagnosed cytomegalovirus status with high specificity and sensitivity. Rare sequences made up most TCRs, while some public TCRs were found in many donors.

This CDR3 is built from 17 residues. After removal of 3 bases from V and 3 bases from J, the junction contained 9 bases not matched to a gene. CDR1 and CDR2 (germline): SGDLS, YYNGEE. Input material: PBMCs. This chain uses TRBV9 with TRBJ2-3; 11 bases match TRBD2. This sequence originates from a man aged 30-40 years in good health and CMV-seropositive. This CDR3 reads CASSEYRLAGGTDTQYF. CDR3 sequence (DNA): TGTGCCAGCAGCGAGTATCGGCTAGCGGGAGGAACAGATACGCAGTATTTT.